A single sample gave rise to the 23 T cell receptor beta chains below, sequenced in a study of cytomegalovirus exposure and HLA in healthy donors. The study ran its PCR with 60 Vbeta and 13 Jbeta primers. The protocol was immunoSEQ multiplex PCR, while the TCRdb copy is restricted to in-frame clones and leaves out a portion. This listing includes about 110,000 clones. The sample was PBMCs. These receptors were obtained from a man aged 25-45 years in good health and CMV-seronegative.

This chain joins TRBV10-3 and TRBJ2-7; D call uncertain. The CDR3 runs to 12 residues. V was cut by 4 bases and J by 4 bases, with 8 bases left in between. Germline loops: CDR1 ENHRY, CDR2 SYGVKD. CDR3 in amino acids: CAISVSMYEQYF. DNA for the CDR3: TGTGCCATCAGTGTTTCCATGTACGAGCAGTACTTC.

V and J are TRBV7-2 and TRBJ2-7, with a possible D match to TRBD1 (5 bases). The V end was cut by 7 bases, the J end by 3 bases, with 16 bases between. The CDR3 has 14 residues. The germline V gene has CDR1 SGHTA and CDR2 FQGNSA. The CDR3 DNA is TGTGCCAGCAACCTAGGGGTGTTCAGCTACGAGCAGTACTTC. It codes for CASNLGVFSYEQYF.

The chain recombines TRBV6-1 with TRBJ2-7; 7 bases line up with TRBD1. V lost 10 bases, J lost 0 bases, and 9 bases stayed unmatched. This CDR3 region has 14 residues. Germline CDR1 is MNHNS and CDR2 is SASEGT. DNA of the CDR3: TGTGCCACCCGGGACAGCGAGTACTCCTACGAGCAGTACTTC. It translates to CATRDSEYSYEQYF.

J is TRBJ2-1 and V is TRBV25-1, with 7 nucleotides matching TRBD2. V was pared by 6 bases and J by 9 bases, with 8 bases of the junction left unmatched. Germline CDR1 and CDR2: MGHDK and SYGVNS. This CDR3 is 13 amino acids long. This chain's CDR3 is CASRGFTGGEQFF. CDR3 DNA: TGTGCCAGCAGAGGGTTTACGGGGGGTGAGCAGTTCTTC.

V gene TRBV5-5 combines with J gene TRBJ2-3, with D perhaps matching TRBD1 (7 bases). The CDR3 length is 15 residues. Germline V gene sequence: CDR1 SGHKS, CDR2 YYEKEE (reference sequence). The V and J ends lost 2 bases and 5 bases respectively, with 15 bases between them. The CDR3 protein is CASSFFAGGIDTQYF. The CDR3 coding sequence is TGTGCCAGCAGCTTCTTTGCAGGGGGGATAGATACGCAGTATTTT.

J is TRBJ1-2 and V is TRBV4-2; 11 positions match TRBD1. The trim removed 7 bases at V and 8 bases at J, leaving 3 bases unmatched. This CDR3 spans 12 amino acids. Per germline, CDR1 LGHNA and CDR2 YNFKEQ. CDR3 bases: TGTGCCAGCACGGGACAGGGGGAAGGCTACACCTTC. Translated: CASTGQGEGYTF.

This rearrangement joins TRBV4-1 to TRBJ2-5, with 10 bases identical to TRBD1. Germline V gives CDR1 MGHRA, CDR2 YSYEKL. The CDR3 contains 15 residues. The J segment lost 3 bases and the V segment lost 2 bases, leaving 3 bases of the junction unmatched. CDR3 sequence: CASSQSTGGKETQYF. CDR3 bases: TGCGCCAGCAGCCAATCGACAGGGGGCAAAGAGACCCAGTACTTC.

This chain links TRBV2 with TRBJ2-2; D not certain. Germline CDR1 is SNHLY and CDR2 is FYNNEI. The CDR3 loop spans 13 amino acids. V lost 7 bases and J lost 3, with 9 bases in between. CDR3 sequence reads: CASTGAYTGELFF. CDR3 DNA: TGTGCCAGCACCGGAGCTTACACCGGGGAGCTGTTTTTT. Full variable domain (outside the CDR3, taken from reference TRBV2 and TRBJ2-2): EPEVTQTPSHQVTQMGQEVILRCVPISNHLYFYWYRQILGQKVEFLVSFYNNEISEKSEIFDDQFSVERPDGSNFTLKIRSTKLEDSAMYFCASTGAYTGELFFGEGSRLTVL.

The chain employs TRBV10-3 and TRBJ1-5; D possibly corresponds to TRBD1 (5 bases). V was shortened by 0 bases and J by 4 bases, with 7 bases between the two germline ends. Per the germline V gene, CDR1 is ENHRY and CDR2 is SYGVKD. This CDR3 has 14 residues. In DNA form, the CDR3 reads TGTGCCATCAGTGAGTCGCAGGGAAATCAGCCCCAGCATTTT. Protein sequence: CAISESQGNQPQHF.

Comments on this clone: This sample also contains other DNA sequences that code for the same CDR3. This chain links TRBV5-1 with TRBJ2-3, with TRBD2 matching over 7 bases. The germline CDR1 and CDR2 sequences are SGHRS and YFSETQ. CDR3 length: 15 residues. V dropped 3 bases and J dropped 0; count of bases not matched to a gene: 4. The CDR3 here is CASSSSGASTDTQYF. CDR3 nucleotide sequence: TGCGCCAGCAGCTCCAGCGGGGCAAGCACAGATACGCAGTATTTT.

The chain links TRBV29-1 to TRBJ2-1; D perhaps matches TRBD2 (5 bases). Trimming removed 7 bases from V and 0 bases from J, with 10 bases in between. The CDR3 runs to 13 residues. The germline gives CDR1 SQVTM, CDR2 ANQGSEA. CDR3 residues: CSAGGFSYNEQFF. CDR3 nucleotides: TGCAGCGCTGGCGGGTTCTCCTACAATGAGCAGTTCTTC.

The chain couples TRBV7-3 to TRBJ1-6, with D possibly matching TRBD1 (6 bases). The V and J ends lost 6 bases and 7 bases respectively, with 10 bases between them. Germline CDR1 is SGHTA and CDR2 is FQGTGA. The CDR3 is 13 amino acids. CDR3 sequence reads: CASRRDRNSPLHF. The CDR3 bases are TGTGCCAGCAGGCGCGACAGGAATTCACCCCTCCACTTT. Filled out from reference TRBV7-3 and TRBJ1-6, the complete variable domain reads GAGVSQTPSNKVTEKGKYVELRCDPISGHTALYWYRQSLGQGPEFLIYFQGTGAADDSGLPNDRFFAVRPEGSVSTLKIQRTERGDSAVYLCASRRDRNSPLHFGNGTRLTVT.

The CDR3 nucleotides are TGCGCCAGCAGCTTGGAACCAGGTAGACAGGGGGCCACTGAAGCTTTCTTT. Its translation is CASSLEPGRQGATEAFF. The chain employs TRBV5-1 and TRBJ1-1; 10 bases line up with TRBD1. V was clipped by 0 bases and J by 4 bases; unmatched bases: 9. The V gene's germline CDR1 is SGHRS and CDR2 YFSETQ. The CDR3 sequence is 17 residues long. Based on the CDR3 plus reference TRBV5-1 and TRBJ1-1, the full variable domain is KAGVTQTPRYLIKTRGQQVTLSCSPISGHRSVSWYQQTPGQGLQFLFEYFSETQRNKGNFPGRFSGRQFSNSRSEMNVSTLELGDSALYLCASSLEPGRQGATEAFFGQGTRLTVV.

V gene TRBV6-1 combines with J gene TRBJ2-6, with a tentative D call TRBD2 (5 bases). The CDR3 is made up of 13 amino acids. The germline V and J ends were trimmed by 10 bases and 4 bases, with 11 bases remaining between them. Germline assignment: CDR1 MNHNS and CDR2 SASEGT. This CDR3 is CATRRRGANVLTF. Written as DNA, the CDR3 is TGTGCCACACGACGGAGGGGGGCCAACGTCCTGACTTTC.

This chain joins TRBV5-4 and TRBJ2-7; 9 bases are a match to TRBD1. Trimming removed 7 bases from V and 6 bases from J; junction bases left unmatched: 11. This CDR3 spans 14 amino acids. Germline-derived CDR1 and CDR2 are SGHNT and YYREEE (reference sequence). CDR3 loop: CASGPWTGDVEQYF. The CDR3 region has the DNA TGTGCCAGCGGCCCCTGGACAGGGGACGTCGAGCAGTACTTC.

The rearrangement joins TRBV15 to TRBJ1-1; a weak D match, TRBD1 (5 bases). CDR1 and CDR2 (germline): LNHNV, YYDKDF (reference sequence). V was cut by 3 bases and J by 4 bases, with 12 bases left in between. CDR3 length equals 14 residues. CDR3 DNA sequence: TGTGCCACCAGCAGTTTTCAGGGTGGCACTGAAGCTTTCTTT. Translated, it gives CATSSFQGGTEAFF.

J is TRBJ2-7 and V is TRBV27; possible D gene TRBD2, 6 bases. The CDR3 extends over 14 amino acids. Germline V gives CDR1 MNHEY, CDR2 SMNVEV (reference sequence). Trimming stripped 6 bases from V and 1 base from J, with 13 bases between. This CDR3 is CASRRASESYEQYF. Written as DNA, the CDR3 is TGTGCCAGCAGGCGCGCTAGCGAGTCCTACGAGCAGTACTTC.

As regards this clone: Other nucleotide sequences from this sample produce the same CDR3. The genes are TRBV7-3 and TRBJ2-2; D remains unclear. This CDR3 has 13 amino acids. The V gene's germline CDR1 is SGHTA and CDR2 FQGTGA. V lost 5 bases and J 1 base, leaving 5 bases between the germline ends. The CDR3 loop reads CASSPKNTGELFF. The CDR3 nucleotides are TGTGCCAGCAGCCCCAAGAACACCGGGGAGCTGTTTTTT.

CDR3 residues: CASSLQGVQETQYF. The DNA of the CDR3 is TGTGCCAGCAGCCTACAGGGGGTACAAGAGACCCAGTACTTC. V gene TRBV11-1 combines with J gene TRBJ2-5, with 8 bases aligning to TRBD1. Trimming removed 5 bases from V and 2 bases from J; junction bases left unmatched: 4. The CDR3 is made up of 14 amino acids. Germline CDR1 is SGHAT and CDR2 is FQDESV (reference sequence).

The chain is built from TRBV19 and TRBJ1-1, with D perhaps matching TRBD1 (6 bases). The germline CDR1 and CDR2 sequences are LNHDA and SQIVND (reference sequence). This CDR3 is 13 amino acids long. V dropped 8 bases and J dropped 1 base, with 11 bases sitting between them. DNA of the CDR3: TGTGCCAGTTTAGGGACAACGAACACTGAAGCTTTCTTT. It codes for CASLGTTNTEAFF. Variable domain in full (rest from reference TRBV19 and TRBJ1-1): DGGITQSPKYLFRKEGQNVTLSCEQNLNHDAMYWYRQDPGQGLRLIYYSQIVNDFQKGDIAEGYSVSREKKESFPLTVTSAQKNPTAFYLCASLGTTNTEAFFGQGTRLTVV.

The chain combines TRBV15 with TRBJ2-7, with 11 bases that match TRBD2. The CDR3 extends over 18 amino acids. The germline V gene has CDR1 LNHNV and CDR2 YYDKDF (reference sequence). After removal of 0 bases from V and 3 bases from J, the junction contained 10 bases not matched to a gene. This CDR3 reads CATSRDGPSGGLHYEQYF. CDR3 DNA sequence: TGTGCCACCAGCAGAGATGGTCCTAGCGGGGGGCTACACTACGAGCAGTACTTC. Complete variable domain (other parts from reference TRBV15 and TRBJ2-7): DAMVIQNPRYQVTQFGKPVTLSCSQTLNHNVMYWYQQKSSQAPKLLFHYYDKDFNNEADTPDNFQSRRPNTSFCFLDIRSPGLGDTAMYLCATSRDGPSGGLHYEQYFGPGTRLTVT.

The CDR3 sequence is CASSLRGLAKNIQYF. DNA of the CDR3: TGTGCCAGCAGCTTGAGGGGTCTGGCCAAAAACATTCAGTACTTC. This rearrangement joins TRBV5-6 to TRBJ2-4; D is perhaps TRBD1 (5 bases). CDR1 SGHDT and CDR2 YYEEEE come from the germline V gene. This CDR3 has 15 residues. Trimming removed 1 base at V and 1 base at J, with 9 bases between.

The CDR3 spells CASSLGDRDNSPLHF. CDR3 nucleotide sequence: TGTGCCAGCAGCTTAGGGGACAGGGATAATTCACCCCTCCACTTT. This chain connects TRBV7-9 to TRBJ1-6, with 9 bases identical to TRBD1. V was clipped by 1 base and J by 5 bases; unmatched bases: 0. CDR1 is SEHNR and CDR2 is FQNEAQ in the germline V gene (reference sequence). This CDR3 has 15 residues.